This T cell receptor (beta chain) appears in the sequencing data of a study of technical replicates of blood from a handful of donors. TCRdb's table, derived via immunoSEQ multiplex PCR, lists solely in-frame clones and lacks some. The table has roughly 70,000 clones, 85% to 95% seen once. This CDR3 spans 13 amino acids. Germline CDR1 and CDR2: MNHNS and SASEGT. V was shortened by 4 bases and J by 4 bases, with 8 bases between the two germline ends. The sequenced material came from PBMCs. The TCR comes from a human donor in good health. Some clones in this sample may be carry-over from other donors' samples. The gene calls are TRBV6-1 and TRBJ1-3; D gene unclear. The CDR3 DNA sequence: TGTGCCAGCAGTGGCCAGATGGGAAACACCATATATTTT. It yields the protein CASSGQMGNTIYF.